A selection of T cell receptor beta chains follows, all from one sample in a study of blood T cell repertoires in COVID-19. Sequenced by immunoSEQ multiplex PCR; TCRdb stores in-frame clones only, minus some. The sample lists roughly 260,000 clones; around 86% were seen once. The sequencing sample was made of peripheral blood. All receptors come from a man aged 40-50 years who had recovered from COVID-19. Both conserved end residues are part of each CDR3. Fields, in order: J gene, clone size, D gene, V gene, CDR3 length, CDR3 DNA, CDR3 protein. The D gene is left open where the match is weak. Rows may omit the clone size; those that give it use once, few, many or a size class.

J: TRBJ2-7
size: -
D: TRBD2
V: TRBV6-5
length: 15
DNA: TGTGCCAGCAGGGTTACCGGGAGGGGCCTCTACGAGCAGTACTTC
CDR3: CASRVTGRGLYEQYF

J: TRBJ2-7
size: -
D: -
V: TRBV20-1
length: 13
DNA: TGCAGTGCTAGTCAGGTCCTCAACTACGAGCAGTACTTC
CDR3: CSASQVLNYEQYF

J: TRBJ2-4
size: -
D: -
V: TRBV7-3
length: 13
DNA: TGTGCCAGCAGCTCCCCGCCGGTAAACATTCAGTACTTC
CDR3: CASSSPPVNIQYF

J: TRBJ1-4
size: once
D: -
V: TRBV24-1
length: 14
DNA: TGTGCCACCAGTGACGGCACAGCAAATGAAAAACTGTTTTTT
CDR3: CATSDGTANEKLFF

J: TRBJ2-1
size: -
D: -
V: TRBV11-2
length: 13
DNA: TGTGCCAGCAGCTCCCGGGGGTTAGATGAGCAGTTCTTC
CDR3: CASSSRGLDEQFF

J: TRBJ2-1
size: once
D: -
V: TRBV7-2
length: 17
DNA: TGTGCCAGCAGCTTTAGCGCGAGCGCCCACTACCTCAATGAGCAGTTCTTC
CDR3: CASSFSASAHYLNEQFF

J: TRBJ2-5
size: -
D: -
V: TRBV27
length: 16
DNA: TGTGCCAGCAGTTTCTCACAGGGAGCCGGCCAAGAGACCCAGTACTTC
CDR3: CASSFSQGAGQETQYF

J: TRBJ2-7
size: -
D: TRBD2
V: TRBV5-6
length: 14
DNA: TGTGCCAGCAGTCAGCGGGGTTGGTCCTACGAGCAGTACTTC
CDR3: CASSQRGWSYEQYF

J: TRBJ2-4
size: -
D: -
V: TRBV27
length: 18
DNA: TGTGCCAGCAGTTTTATAACGGGAGCGCCGGAGGCCAAAAACATTCAGTACTTC
CDR3: CASSFITGAPEAKNIQYF

J: TRBJ2-3
size: once
D: TRBD2
V: TRBV19
length: 17
DNA: TGTGCCAGTAGTATCCCCCGACTAGCGGGGGGCACAGATACGCAGTATTTT
CDR3: CASSIPRLAGGTDTQYF

J: TRBJ1-2
size: -
D: -
V: TRBV27
length: 15
DNA: TGTGCCAGCAGTTCCCCCGGTGCGGGGAAGTATGGCTACACCTTC
CDR3: CASSSPGAGKYGYTF

J: TRBJ1-5
size: -
D: TRBD1
V: TRBV6-2/TRBV6-3
length: 20
DNA: TGTGCCAGCAGTTCCCTCAAGTCGAGGTTAGCGACAGGGAAGAAAGAGCCCCAGCATTTT
CDR3: CASSSLKSRLATGKKEPQHF

J: TRBJ2-1
size: -
D: TRBD1
V: TRBV23-1
length: 15
DNA: TGCGCCAGCAGTCGAGGACAGGGGGCGATGGGTGAGCAGTTCTTC
CDR3: CASSRGQGAMGEQFF

J: TRBJ2-6
size: -
D: -
V: TRBV7-8
length: 16
DNA: TGTGCCAGCAGAACTATAGAGAGCTCTGGGGCCAACGTCCTGACTTTC
CDR3: CASRTIESSGANVLTF

J: TRBJ2-7
size: -
D: TRBD1
V: TRBV19
length: 14
DNA: TGTGCCAGTACTAGGACAGGAATTTCCTACGAGCAGTACTTC
CDR3: CASTRTGISYEQYF

J: TRBJ1-1
size: -
D: TRBD1
V: TRBV25-1
length: 14
DNA: TGTGCCAGCCGTCCGGGACAGGGCTACACTGAAGCTTTCTTT
CDR3: CASRPGQGYTEAFF

J: TRBJ1-1
size: many
D: -
V: TRBV15
length: 15
DNA: TGTGCCACCAGCAGAAATACCCGACAGTCTACTGAAGCTTTCTTT
CDR3: CATSRNTRQSTEAFF

J: TRBJ1-2
size: -
D: -
V: TRBV2
length: 15
DNA: TGTGCCAGCACCCTGACGGGGGAGGCTAACTATGGCTACACCTTC
CDR3: CASTLTGEANYGYTF

J: TRBJ2-1
size: -
D: -
V: TRBV19
length: 15
DNA: TGTGCCAGCAGTACAAGGCGGACAACCTACAATGAGCAGTTCTTC
CDR3: CASSTRRTTYNEQFF

J: TRBJ2-3
size: -
D: -
V: TRBV10-1
length: 16
DNA: TGCGCCAGCAGCCAAACCTTGGGGGGGGCCACAGATACGCAGTATTTT
CDR3: CASSQTLGGATDTQYF

J: TRBJ2-1
size: few
D: -
V: TRBV19
length: 14
DNA: TGTGCCAGTAGTCCTTCCGGGAAACACAATGAGCAGTTCTTC
CDR3: CASSPSGKHNEQFF

J: TRBJ2-7
size: -
D: -
V: TRBV11-2
length: 14
DNA: TGTGCCAGCAGCTCTGCCCCACCGGTCATCGAGCAGTACTTC
CDR3: CASSSAPPVIEQYF

J: TRBJ2-2
size: -
D: TRBD1
V: TRBV9
length: 15
DNA: TGTGCCAGCAGTGGTAAGGGGGCGCAGGCCGGGGAGCTGTTTTTT
CDR3: CASSGKGAQAGELFF

J: TRBJ2-7
size: -
D: TRBD2
V: TRBV13
length: 14
DNA: TGTGCCAGCAGCCCCGGGACTAGAGGATACGAGCAGTACTTC
CDR3: CASSPGTRGYEQYF

J: TRBJ1-5
size: -
D: TRBD1
V: TRBV2
length: 16
DNA: TGTGCCAGCAGTACGGACAGGGCCAATAGCAATCAGCCCCAGCATTTT
CDR3: CASSTDRANSNQPQHF

J: TRBJ2-5
size: -
D: TRBD2
V: TRBV7-2
length: 17
DNA: TGTGCCAGCAGCTTAGTCCCCACGGTAGCGGGGGGAGAGACCCAGTACTTC
CDR3: CASSLVPTVAGGETQYF